The rows below give T cell receptor beta chains drawn from one sample of a study of human T cells and chemical hapten exposure. TCRdb recomputed calls from the RACE reads with MiXCR, one row per CDR3 protein. The table records roughly 200,000 distinct CDR3 sequences, 20% to 25% of them present only once. The specimen was whole blood, collected in connection with sensitization to the hapten diphenylcyclopropenone (DPC). These receptors all come from a woman between 35 and 50 years old with alopecia areata. Some clones in this sample may be carry-over from other donors' samples. Both conserved end residues are part of each CDR3. The D gene is left open where the match is weak. Expanded clones are given a class, and other clones once, few, many or no size at all.

d_call	v_call	cdr3_length	clone_size	j_call	cdr3_aa	cdr3_nt
TRBD1	TRBV10-3	13	.	TRBJ1-1	CAIRGQGNTEAFF	TGTGCCATCAGGGGACAGGGGAACACTGAAGCTTTCTTT
.	TRBV27	13	few	TRBJ2-6	CASSSYGANVLTF	TGTGCCAGCAGTTCGTATGGGGCCAACGTCCTGACTTTC
.	TRBV28	15	.	TRBJ2-5	CASSSAQGYQETQYF	TGTGCCAGCAGCTCCGCACAGGGCTATCAAGAGACCCAGTACTTC
.	TRBV12-3/TRBV12-4	16	.	TRBJ1-6	CASSPGGSSYNSPLHF	TGTGCCAGCAGCCCCGGGGGGAGCTCCTATAATTCACCCCTCCACTTT
TRBD1	TRBV7-3	14	few	TRBJ2-4	CASSLGTGGSIQYF	TGTGCCAGCAGCTTAGGGACAGGGGGAAGCATTCAGTACTTC
.	TRBV4-3	15	few	TRBJ2-5	CASSQALNPTETQYF	TGCGCCAGCAGCCAAGCTTTGAATCCCACGGAGACCCAGTACTTC
.	TRBV29-1	13	.	TRBJ1-1	CSVIPLENTEAFF	TGCAGCGTTATACCGCTGGAGAACACTGAAGCTTTCTTT
.	TRBV3-1	17	many	TRBJ2-7	CASSPRSSALSSYEQYF	TGTGCCAGCAGCCCCCGCTCTAGCGCATTAAGCTCCTACGAGCAGTACTTC
TRBD2	TRBV12-3/TRBV12-4	16	many	TRBJ2-3	CASSQRTSGRTDTQYF	TGTGCCAGCAGTCAAAGGACTAGCGGGAGAACAGATACGCAGTATTTT
TRBD1	TRBV27	15	.	TRBJ2-7	CASSSLTGVSYEQYF	TGTGCCAGCAGTTCCCTGACAGGGGTCTCCTACGAGCAGTACTTC
.	TRBV7-2	18	.	TRBJ2-1	CASSLLVAPDWTYNEQFF	TGTGCCAGCAGCTTATTAGTGGCCCCCGACTGGACCTACAATGAGCAGTTCTTC
.	TRBV15	15	few	TRBJ1-1	CATSRDRGMNTEAFF	TGTGCCACCAGCAGAGATCGGGGAATGAACACTGAAGCTTTCTTT
.	TRBV29-1	16	few	TRBJ2-6	CSVATFRHSGANVLTF	TGCAGCGTTGCCACCTTCAGGCACTCTGGGGCCAACGTCCTGACTTTC
.	TRBV7-2	16	few	TRBJ1-1	CASSLGAGSVNTEAFF	TGTGCCAGCAGCTTAGGGGCAGGTAGCGTAAACACTGAAGCTTTCTTT
.	TRBV28	11	few	TRBJ1-2	CASQGNYGYTF	TGTGCCAGCCAGGGGAACTATGGCTACACCTTC
TRBD1	TRBV24-1	14	many	TRBJ1-1	CATSDPLDRAGAFF	TGTGCCACCAGTGATCCGCTGGACAGGGCGGGGGCTTTCTTT
.	TRBV6-6	13	once	TRBJ2-3	CASRLPPTDTQYF	TGTGCCAGCAGACTCCCCCCTACAGATACGCAGTATTTT
.	TRBV28	15	.	TRBJ1-1	CASRSLTGRRTEAFF	TGTGCCAGCAGAAGCTTAACAGGGCGTAGGACTGAAGCTTTCTTT
.	TRBV5-5	15	.	TRBJ2-1	CASREATFSYNEQFF	TGTGCCAGCAGAGAGGCTACCTTCTCCTACAATGAGCAGTTCTTC
.	TRBV5-1	11	many	TRBJ1-2	CASSDRYGYTF	TGCGCCAGCAGCGATAGATATGGCTACACCTTC
TRBD2	TRBV27	16	.	TRBJ2-7	CASSLTVSSGPGEQYF	TGTGCCAGCAGTTTAACTGTCTCTAGCGGGCCAGGCGAGCAGTACTTC
TRBD1	TRBV2	13	.	TRBJ1-5	CASSQGGLQPQHF	TGTGCCAGCAGTCAGGGGGGGTTGCAGCCCCAGCATTTT
.	TRBV20-1	14	.	TRBJ2-3	CSAREQTNTDTQYF	TGCAGTGCTAGAGAACAGACTAATACAGATACGCAGTATTTT
.	TRBV6-1	16	few	TRBJ1-2	CASSEGQSGQGYGYTF	TGTGCCAGCAGTGAAGGACAGTCGGGACAAGGGTATGGCTACACCTTC
TRBD1	TRBV4-3	14	.	TRBJ2-2	CASRGADRAGELFF	TGCGCCAGCAGGGGGGCGGACAGGGCAGGGGAGCTGTTTTTT
.	TRBV5-1	14	many	TRBJ2-1	CASSEGVSYNEQFF	TGCGCCAGCAGCGAAGGGGTCTCCTACAATGAGCAGTTCTTC
TRBD1	TRBV3-1	14	.	TRBJ1-4	CASSPRQGNEKLFF	TGTGCCAGCAGCCCCCGACAGGGAAATGAAAAACTGTTTTTT
TRBD2	TRBV5-6	15	.	TRBJ2-1	CASGLRGSSYNEQFF	TGTGCCAGCGGACTGCGGGGGAGCTCCTACAATGAGCAGTTCTTC